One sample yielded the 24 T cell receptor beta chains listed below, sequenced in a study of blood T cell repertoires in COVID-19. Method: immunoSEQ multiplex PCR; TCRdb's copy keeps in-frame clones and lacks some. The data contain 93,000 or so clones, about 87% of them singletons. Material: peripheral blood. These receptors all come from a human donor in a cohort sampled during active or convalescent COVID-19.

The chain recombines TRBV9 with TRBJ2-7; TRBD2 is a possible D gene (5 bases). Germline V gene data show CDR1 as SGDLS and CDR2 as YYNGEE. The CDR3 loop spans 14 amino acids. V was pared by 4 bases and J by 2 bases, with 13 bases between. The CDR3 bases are TGTGCCAGCAGCACCTTCGACGGGGCCTACGAGCAGTACTTC. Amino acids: CASSTFDGAYEQYF.

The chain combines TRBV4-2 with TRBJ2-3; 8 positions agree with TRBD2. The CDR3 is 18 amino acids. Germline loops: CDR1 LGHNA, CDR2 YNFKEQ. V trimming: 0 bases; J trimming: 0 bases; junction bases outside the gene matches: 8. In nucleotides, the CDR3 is TGTGCCAGCAGCCAAGATCGCCTAGCGGGTTCTAGCACAGATACGCAGTATTTT. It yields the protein CASSQDRLAGSSTDTQYF.

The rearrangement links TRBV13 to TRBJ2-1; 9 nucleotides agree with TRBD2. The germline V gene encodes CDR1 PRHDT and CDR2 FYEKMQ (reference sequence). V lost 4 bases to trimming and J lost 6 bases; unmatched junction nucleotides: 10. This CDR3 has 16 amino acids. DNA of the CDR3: TGTGCCAGCAGCTACTTAAAGCGGGGGGCCCCCAATGAGCAGTTCTTC. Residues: CASSYLKRGAPNEQFF.

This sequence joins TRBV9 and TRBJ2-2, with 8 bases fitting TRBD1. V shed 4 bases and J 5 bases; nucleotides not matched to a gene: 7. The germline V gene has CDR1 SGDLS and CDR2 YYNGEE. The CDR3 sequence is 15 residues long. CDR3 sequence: CASSFDRGRTGELFF. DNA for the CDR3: TGTGCCAGCAGCTTCGACAGGGGACGGACCGGGGAGCTGTTTTTT. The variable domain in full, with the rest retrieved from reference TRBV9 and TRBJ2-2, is DSGVTQTPKHLITATGQRVTLRCSPRSGDLSVYWYQQSLDQGLQFLIQYYNGEERAKGNILERFSAQQFPDLHSELNLSSLELGDSALYFCASSFDRGRTGELFFGEGSRLTVL.

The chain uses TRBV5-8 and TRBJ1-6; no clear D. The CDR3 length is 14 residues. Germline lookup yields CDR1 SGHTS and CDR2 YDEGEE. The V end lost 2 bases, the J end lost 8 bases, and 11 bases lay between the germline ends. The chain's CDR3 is CASSLPRRDSPLHF. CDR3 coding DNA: TGTGCCAGCAGCTTACCTCGGCGGGATTCACCCCTCCACTTT.

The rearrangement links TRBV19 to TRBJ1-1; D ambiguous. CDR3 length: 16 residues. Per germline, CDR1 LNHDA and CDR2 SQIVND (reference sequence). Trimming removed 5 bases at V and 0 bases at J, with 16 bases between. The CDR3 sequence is CASSPLPFSLNTEAFF. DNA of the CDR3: TGTGCCAGTAGTCCACTCCCGTTTTCTCTGAACACTGAAGCTTTCTTT.

CDR3 protein: CASSLVGRWDTQYF. CDR3 coding DNA: TGTGCCAGCAGCTTAGTGGGCCGGTGGGATACGCAGTATTTT. V and J are TRBV11-3 and TRBJ2-3; D unresolved. The CDR3 is 14 amino acids. Germline V gives CDR1 SGHNT, CDR2 YENEEA. V shed 1 base and J shed 6 bases, with 11 bases lying between them.

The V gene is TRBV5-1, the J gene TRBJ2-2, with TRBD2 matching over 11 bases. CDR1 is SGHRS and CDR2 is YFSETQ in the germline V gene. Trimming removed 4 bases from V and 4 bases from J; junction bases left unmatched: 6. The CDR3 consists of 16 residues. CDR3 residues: CASSSGTSGRTGELFF. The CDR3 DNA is TGCGCCAGCAGCAGCGGGACTAGCGGTCGCACCGGGGAGCTGTTTTTT.

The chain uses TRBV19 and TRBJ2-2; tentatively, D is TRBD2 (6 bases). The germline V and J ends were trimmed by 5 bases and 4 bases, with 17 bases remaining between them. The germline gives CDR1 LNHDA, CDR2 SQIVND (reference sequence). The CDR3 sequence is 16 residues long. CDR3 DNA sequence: TGTGCCAGTAGTCCCCGTTCGGGAGCGACCACCGGGGAGCTGTTTTTT. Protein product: CASSPRSGATTGELFF.

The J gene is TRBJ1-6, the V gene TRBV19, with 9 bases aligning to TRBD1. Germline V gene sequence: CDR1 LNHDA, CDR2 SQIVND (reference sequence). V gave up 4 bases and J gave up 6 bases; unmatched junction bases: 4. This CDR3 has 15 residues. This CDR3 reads CASSTPTGGNSPLHF. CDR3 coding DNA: TGTGCCAGTAGTACTCCGACAGGGGGTAATTCACCCCTCCACTTT.

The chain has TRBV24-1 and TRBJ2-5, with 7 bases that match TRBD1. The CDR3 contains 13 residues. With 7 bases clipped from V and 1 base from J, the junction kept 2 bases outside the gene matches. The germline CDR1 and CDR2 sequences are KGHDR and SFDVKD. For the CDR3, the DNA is TGTGCCACCAGAAGGGGGCCCCAAGAGACCCAGTACTTC. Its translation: CATRRGPQETQYF.

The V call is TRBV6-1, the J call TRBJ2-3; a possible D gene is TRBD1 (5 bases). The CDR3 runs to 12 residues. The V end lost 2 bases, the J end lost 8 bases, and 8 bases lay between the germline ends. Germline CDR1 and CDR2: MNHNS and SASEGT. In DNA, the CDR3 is TGTGCCAGCAGTGAAATAGGGGTTACGCAGTATTTT. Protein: CASSEIGVTQYF.

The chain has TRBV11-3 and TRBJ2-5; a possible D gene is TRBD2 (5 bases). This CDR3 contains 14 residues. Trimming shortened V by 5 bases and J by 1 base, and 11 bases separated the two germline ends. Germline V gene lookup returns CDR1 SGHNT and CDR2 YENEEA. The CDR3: CASSPRDFQETQYF. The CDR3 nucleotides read TGTGCCAGCAGCCCCCGGGATTTCCAAGAGACCCAGTACTTC. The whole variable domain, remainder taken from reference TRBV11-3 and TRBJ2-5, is EAGVVQSPRYKIIEKKQPVAFWCNPISGHNTLYWYLQNLGQGPELLIRYENEEAVDDSQLPKDRFSAERLKGVDSTLKIQPAELGDSAVYLCASSPRDFQETQYFGPGTRLLVL.

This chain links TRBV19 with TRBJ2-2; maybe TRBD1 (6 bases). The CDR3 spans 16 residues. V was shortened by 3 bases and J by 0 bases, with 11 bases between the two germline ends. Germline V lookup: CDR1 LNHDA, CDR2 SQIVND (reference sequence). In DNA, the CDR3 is TGTGCCAGTAGTATCCGGACAGCACCGAACACCGGGGAGCTGTTTTTT. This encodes CASSIRTAPNTGELFF.

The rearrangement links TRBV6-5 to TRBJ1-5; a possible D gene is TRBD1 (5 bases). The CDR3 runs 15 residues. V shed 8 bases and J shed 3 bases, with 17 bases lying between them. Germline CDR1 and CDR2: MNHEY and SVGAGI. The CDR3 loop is CASRRAGGVNQPQHF. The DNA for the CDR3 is TGTGCCAGCCGCCGGGCGGGAGGGGTCAATCAGCCCCAGCATTTT.

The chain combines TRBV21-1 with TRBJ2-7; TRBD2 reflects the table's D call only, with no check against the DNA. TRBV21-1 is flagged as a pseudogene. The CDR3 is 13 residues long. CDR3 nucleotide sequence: TGTGCCAGCCCCGAAGGCGGAACCCCAGAGCAGTACTTC. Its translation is CASPEGGTPEQYF.

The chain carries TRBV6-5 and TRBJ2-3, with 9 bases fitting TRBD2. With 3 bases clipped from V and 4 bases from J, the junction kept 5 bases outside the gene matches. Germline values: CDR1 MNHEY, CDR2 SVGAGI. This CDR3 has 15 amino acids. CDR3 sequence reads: CASSYAGGGPDTQYF. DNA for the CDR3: TGTGCCAGCAGTTATGCGGGGGGGGGTCCAGATACGCAGTATTTT.

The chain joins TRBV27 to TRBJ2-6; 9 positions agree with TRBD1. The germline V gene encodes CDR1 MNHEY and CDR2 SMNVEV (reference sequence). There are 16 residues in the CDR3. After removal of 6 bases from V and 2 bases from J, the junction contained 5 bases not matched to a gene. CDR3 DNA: TGTGCCAGCAGGGGGACAGGGCTAGCTGGGGCCAACGTCCTGACTTTC. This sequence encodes CASRGTGLAGANVLTF.

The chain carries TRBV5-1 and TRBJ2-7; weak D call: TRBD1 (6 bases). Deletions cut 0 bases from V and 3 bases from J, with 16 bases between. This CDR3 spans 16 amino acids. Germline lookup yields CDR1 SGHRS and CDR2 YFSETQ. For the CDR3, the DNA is TGCGCCAGCAGCTTGGCCGGGGCAGGGGCCTTCTACGAGCAGTACTTC. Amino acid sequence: CASSLAGAGAFYEQYF.

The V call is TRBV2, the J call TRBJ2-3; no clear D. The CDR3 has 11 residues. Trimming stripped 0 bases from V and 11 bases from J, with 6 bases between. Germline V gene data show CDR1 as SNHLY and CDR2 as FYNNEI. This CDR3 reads CASSEANRQYF. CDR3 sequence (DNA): TGTGCCAGCAGTGAAGCGAACAGGCAGTATTTT.

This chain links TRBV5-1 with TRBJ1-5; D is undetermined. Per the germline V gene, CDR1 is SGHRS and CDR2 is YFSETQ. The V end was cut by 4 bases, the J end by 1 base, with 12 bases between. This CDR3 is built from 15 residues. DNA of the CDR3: TGCGCCAGCAGCCCACAAGGCGGGAGCAATCAGCCCCAGCATTTT. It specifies CASSPQGGSNQPQHF. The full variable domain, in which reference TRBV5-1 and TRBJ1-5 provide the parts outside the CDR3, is KAGVTQTPRYLIKTRGQQVTLSCSPISGHRSVSWYQQTPGQGLQFLFEYFSETQRNKGNFPGRFSGRQFSNSRSEMNVSTLELGDSALYLCASSPQGGSNQPQHFGDGTRLSIL.

DNA for the CDR3: TGTGCCACCAGTGATTTAGGGACAAGTTTCACCGGGGAGCTGTTTTTT. Protein product: CATSDLGTSFTGELFF. This sequence joins TRBV24-1 and TRBJ2-2, with a tentative D call TRBD1 (6 bases). The germline V and J ends were trimmed by 1 base and 4 bases, with 12 bases remaining between them. Germline V gene sequence: CDR1 KGHDR, CDR2 SFDVKD. The CDR3 is 16 residues long.

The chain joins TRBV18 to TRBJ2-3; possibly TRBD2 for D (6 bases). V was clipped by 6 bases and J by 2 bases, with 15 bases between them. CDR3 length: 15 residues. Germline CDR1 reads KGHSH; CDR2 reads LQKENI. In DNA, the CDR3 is TGTGCCAGCTCGACCGGGCGGGGACTCACAGATACGCAGTATTTT. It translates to CASSTGRGLTDTQYF.

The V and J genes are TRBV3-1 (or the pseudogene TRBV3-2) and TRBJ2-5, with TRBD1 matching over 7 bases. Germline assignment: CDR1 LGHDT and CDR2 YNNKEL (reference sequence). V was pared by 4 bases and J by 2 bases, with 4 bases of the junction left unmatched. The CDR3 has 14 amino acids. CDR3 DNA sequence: TGTGCCAGCAGCCGGACAGGCGTACAAGAGACCCAGTACTTC. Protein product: CASSRTGVQETQYF.